This T cell receptor (beta chain) originates from a study of shared clonotypes between healthy human individuals. Study results and limitations: Shared across four donors were roughly 5% of the naive CD4 clonotypes. The represented genetic and exposure-history diversity was limited by the small number of donors. Compared with memory subsets, naive subsets generally had larger estimated richness.

Using immunoSEQ multiplex PCR, the repertoire was profiled, and TCRdb retains in-frame clones only, with some absent. Of some 2 million clones in the sample, 85% to 95% were seen once. Points on this clone: Its antigen is unidentified.

From germline, CDR1 is SGHVS and CDR2 FQNEAQ. CDR3 size: 15 residues. With 3 bases clipped from V and 5 bases from J, the junction kept 7 bases outside the gene matches. The receptor was isolated from a man aged 18 to 30 in good health. The rearrangement joins TRBV7-8 to TRBJ1-1; 9 bases are a match to TRBD1. What was sequenced was naive CD4+ T cells sorted from blood. Subset: CD45RA+ positively selected. This CDR3 is CASSFGQGMGTEAFF. CDR3 in DNA: TGTGCCAGCAGCTTCGGACAGGGGATGGGAACTGAAGCTTTCTTT.